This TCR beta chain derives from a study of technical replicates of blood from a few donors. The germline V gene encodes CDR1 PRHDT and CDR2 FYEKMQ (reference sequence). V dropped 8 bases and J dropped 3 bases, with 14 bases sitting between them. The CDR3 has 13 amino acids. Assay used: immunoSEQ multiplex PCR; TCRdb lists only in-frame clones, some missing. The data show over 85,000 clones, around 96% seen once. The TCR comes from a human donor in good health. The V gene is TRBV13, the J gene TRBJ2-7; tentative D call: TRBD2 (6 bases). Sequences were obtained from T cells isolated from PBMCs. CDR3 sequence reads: CASAGGVSYEQYF. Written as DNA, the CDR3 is TGTGCCAGCGCAGGCGGGGTTAGCTACGAGCAGTACTTC.